Sequencing of this T cell receptor (beta chain) was carried out in a study of T cell responses to AZD1222 COVID-19 vaccine. The CDR3 consists of 15 residues. The V segment lost 6 bases and the J segment 5 bases; nucleotides outside the gene matches: 9. Germline V gene data show CDR1 as LGHNT and CDR2 as FRNRAP. Timing groups of about 4 and about 12 weeks for second doses were pooled. TCRdb's copy holds only in-frame clones and misses some; the assay was immunoSEQ multiplex PCR. Altogether about 170,000 clones are present, about 83% being singletons, with the ten largest covering roughly 0.98%. Points on this clone: Antigen: not known.

General observations from the study: Vaccination with two AZD1222 doses was followed by a rise in Spike-specific TCR breadth and depth. At baseline, just five or six AZD1222 recipients tested seropositive.

The gene calls are TRBV12-5 and TRBJ1-2; 10 bases line up with TRBD1. The sample consisted of peripheral blood, taken 28 days after the second AZD1222 dose. The sequence was collected from an adult who received the AZD1222 COVID-19 vaccine. This CDR3 reads CASGLTGGDEYGYTF. CDR3 nucleotide sequence: TGTGCTAGTGGCCTGACAGGGGGCGACGAGTATGGCTACACCTTC. The entire variable domain, with the rest obtained from reference TRBV12-5 and TRBJ1-2, is as follows: DARVTQTPRHKVTEMGQEVTMRCQPILGHNTVFWYRQTMMQGLELLAYFRNRAPLDDSGMPKDRFSAEMPDATLATLKIQPSEPRDSAVYFCASGLTGGDEYGYTFGSGTRLTVV.